Listed below are T cell receptor beta chains from one sample, sequenced in a study of T cells in Graves' hyperthyroidism and ophthalmopathy. Using its own MiXCR run on the multiplex PCR reads, TCRdb lists one record per CDR3 protein. Of about 700,000 distinct CDR3 sequences in the sample, 45% were seen once. The sequencing sample was made of peripheral blood or thyroid tissue (not recorded which). The receptors here all came from an adult man with Graves' disease, either hyperthyroidism or ophthalmopathy (not recorded which). Both conserved end residues are part of each CDR3. The order of the fields is J gene, V gene, D gene, clone size, CDR3 protein, CDR3 DNA. The D gene is left open where the match is weak. The size entry is marked missing in some rows and otherwise reads once, few, many or a size class.

TRBJ1-2,TRBV6-5,TRBD1,NA,CASRTGEGGYGYTF,TGTGCCAGCAGGACAGGGGAGGGGGGCTATGGCTACACCTTC
TRBJ1-4,TRBV20-1,NA,NA,CSAPGRGEDEKLFF,TGCAGTGCTCCGGGACGAGGGGAGGATGAAAAACTGTTTTTT
TRBJ2-7,TRBV19,NA,NA,CASSFTLNYEQYF,TGTGCCAGTAGTTTCACACTAAACTACGAGCAGTACTTC
TRBJ1-2,TRBV5-5,TRBD1,NA,CASSLEWTGKNYGYTF,TGTGCCAGCAGCTTGGAATGGACAGGGAAGAACTATGGCTACACCTTC
TRBJ1-4,TRBV20-1,NA,NA,CSASNRDREKLFF,TGCAGTGCTTCTAACAGGGACCGCGAAAAACTGTTTTTT
TRBJ1-1,TRBV12-3/TRBV12-4,NA,NA,CTSRTFHGEAFF,TGTACCAGCAGAACCTTCCACGGTGAAGCTTTCTTT
TRBJ1-2,TRBV2,TRBD1,NA,CASSEAGTENYGYTF,TGTGCCAGCAGTGAAGCGGGGACAGAAAACTATGGCTACACCTTC
TRBJ1-1,TRBV20-1,NA,NA,CSAKWAAMNTEAFF,TGCAGTGCAAAGTGGGCAGCAATGAACACTGAAGCTTTCTTT
TRBJ1-2,TRBV10-3,NA,many,CAISEVRANYGYTF,TGTGCCATCAGTGAGGTTAGGGCTAACTATGGCTACACCTTC
TRBJ2-6,TRBV7-9,NA,many,CASSLVSGANVLTF,TGTGCCAGCAGCTTAGTATCTGGGGCCAACGTCCTGACTTTC
TRBJ2-1,TRBV24-1,NA,NA,CATSDEGRVNEQFF,TGTGCCACCAGTGACGAGGGTCGGGTCAATGAGCAGTTCTTC
TRBJ1-2,TRBV7-9,NA,many,CASSPTYYGYTF,TGTGCCAGCAGTCCCACTTACTATGGCTACACCTTC
TRBJ1-1,TRBV2,NA,NA,CATRGRAMNNEAFF,TGTGCCACACGAGGAAGGGCCATGAACAATGAAGCTTTCTTT
TRBJ1-2,TRBV14,NA,NA,CASSRGGSTNYGYTF,TGTGCCAGCAGCCGCGGAGGAAGTACTAACTATGGCTACACCTTC
TRBJ2-5,TRBV15,NA,NA,CATSRGQGQKTQYF,TGTGCCACCAGCAGGGGTCAGGGACAAAAGACCCAGTACTTC
TRBJ1-2,TRBV29-1,NA,NA,CSVEGRRVDGYTF,TGCAGCGTTGAAGGGCGCAGGGTCGATGGCTACACCTTC
TRBJ1-5,TRBV12-3/TRBV12-4,TRBD1,NA,CASSYSGGQGNQPQHF,TGTGCCAGCAGTTACTCGGGGGGACAGGGCAATCAGCCCCAGCATTTT
TRBJ1-3,TRBV4-1,NA,NA,CASSQVPNTTYF,TGCGCCAGCAGCCAAGTCCCAAACACCACATATTTT
TRBJ1-2,TRBV29-1,NA,NA,CSLGQNGYTF,TGCAGCTTAGGGCAGAACGGCTACACCTTC
TRBJ1-1,TRBV20-1,NA,NA,CSARDSYRIGTEAFF,TGCAGTGCTAGAGATTCGTACAGGATCGGCACTGAAGCTTTCTTT
TRBJ1-1,TRBV10-2,NA,NA,CASKGTGVTLAFF,TGCGCCAGCAAAGGGACTGGGGTCACCTTAGCTTTCTTT
TRBJ1-5,TRBV13,NA,few,CASSFRTASNQPQHF,TGTGCCAGCAGCTTCCGGACAGCAAGCAATCAGCCCCAGCATTTT
TRBJ2-7,TRBV5-1,NA,few,CASKSPSSYEQYF,TGCGCCAGCAAGAGTCCTAGCTCCTACGAGCAGTACTTC
TRBJ2-6,TRBV20-1,NA,few,CSAGVGSGANVLTF,TGCAGTGCTGGAGTGGGCTCAGGGGCCAACGTCCTGACTTTC
TRBJ1-2,TRBV20-1,NA,NA,CSARDTGTGAYGYTF,TGCAGTGCTAGAGATACCGGGACTGGCGCCTATGGCTACACCTTC
TRBJ1-4,TRBV10-3,NA,many,CAISDNKRPNEKLFF,TGTGCCATCAGTGATAACAAGCGGCCTAATGAAAAACTGTTTTTT
TRBJ1-2,TRBV24-1,NA,NA,CATSDSRPGSYTF,TGTGCCACCAGTGATTCCCGGCCCGGGAGCTACACCTTC
TRBJ1-1,TRBV5-1,TRBD1,many,CASSWGTGMNTEAFF,TGCGCCAGCAGCTGGGGGACAGGGATGAACACTGAAGCTTTCTTT
TRBJ1-5,TRBV24-1,NA,many,CATSDLEGMQPQHF,TGTGCCACCAGTGATTTGGAGGGGATGCAGCCCCAGCATTTT